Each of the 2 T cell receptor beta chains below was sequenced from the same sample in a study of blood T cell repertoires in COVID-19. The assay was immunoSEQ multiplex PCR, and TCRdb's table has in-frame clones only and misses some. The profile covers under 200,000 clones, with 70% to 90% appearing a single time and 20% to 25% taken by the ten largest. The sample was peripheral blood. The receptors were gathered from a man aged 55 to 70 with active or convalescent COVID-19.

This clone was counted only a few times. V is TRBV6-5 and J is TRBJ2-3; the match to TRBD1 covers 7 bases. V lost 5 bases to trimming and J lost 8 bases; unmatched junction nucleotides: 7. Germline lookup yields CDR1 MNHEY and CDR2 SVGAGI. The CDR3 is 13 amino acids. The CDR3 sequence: CASSPSDRPTQYF. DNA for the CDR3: TGTGCCAGCAGTCCCTCGGACAGGCCTACGCAGTATTTT.

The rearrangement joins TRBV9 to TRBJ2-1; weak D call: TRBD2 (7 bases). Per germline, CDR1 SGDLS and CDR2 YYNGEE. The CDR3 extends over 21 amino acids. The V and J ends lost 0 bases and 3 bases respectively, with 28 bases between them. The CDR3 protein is CASSVATGGAPYSQHYNEQFF. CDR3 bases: TGTGCCAGCAGCGTAGCTACGGGGGGCGCCCCTTATTCTCAACACTACAATGAGCAGTTCTTC.